Sequencing of this T cell receptor beta chain was carried out in a study of blood T cell repertoires in COVID-19 (TCRdb year 2020). Describing the broader study: Collaborator samples came from the United States, Italy and Spain and covered acute and convalescent phases of COVID-19. A freely available public database, intended as a resource for researchers studying the immune response to SARS-CoV-2, is where the repertoires were released. The samples were drawn from the first 160 participants of the ongoing ImmuneRACE study and from about 1,200 subjects provided by 6 global collaborators. Where HLA class I and class II types were available, the types were taken from metadata supplied by the sample provider, not from assay-based typing. The sample metadata nearly always contained a de-identified subject ID, COVID-19 status, age in years and sex. The material from the prospective study consisted of cDNA or gDNA derived from T cells, B-cell-depleted T cells, or PBMCs. Subjects who had been exposed to COVID-19, were actively infected with it, or had recovered from it provided the deeply sampled blood TCRbeta repertoires that made up the dataset.

Enrolling through a virtual design, the prospective study's participants ranged in age from roughly 18 to 90 years and lived across around 25 United States geographic areas. To assign participants to cohorts, the prospective study relied on clinical history that participants themselves reported in a screening survey and a study questionnaire. Recovered participants in ImmuneRACE Cohort 3 were defined as having two consecutive negative NP/OP PCR tests, clearance from a healthcare professional, or resolution of symptoms. In the prospective study, whole blood, serum and a nasopharyngeal or oropharyngeal swab were collected from each participant by mobile phlebotomists. Additional blood draws and questionnaires over a 2-month period could optionally be provided by prospective study participants. Before DNA extraction, blood samples from the prospective study were shipped at room temperature or frozen.

CDR3 length: 14 amino acids, cysteine to phenylalanine. The sequence is cut down to CDR3 DNA, 42 bases in frame from base 1. V loses 2 bases, J loses 2 bases, and the germline ends lie 9 bases apart. The germline V gene sets CDR1 to MNHEY and CDR2 to SVGAGI. TCRbeta CDR3 regions were amplified from genomic DNA by means of the immunoSEQ Assay, a bias-controlled multiplex PCR. In the authors' own workflow: The number of nucleated cells in each sample was estimated from the amplification of reference gene primers within the assay. To quantify the absolute abundance of each unique TCRbeta CDR3 rearrangement, sequence reads were collapsed and filtered. For each sample, productive Simpson clonality was calculated as the square root of Simpson's diversity index across productive rearrangements. TCRdb obtained this table from immuneACCESS and retained in-frame rearrangements with V and J assigned. These tables miss some clones; where compared with another copy, unresolved V genes account for less than half of the shortfall, and the remainder is unexplained. The DNA gave D and trimming, while V, J and clone size come from that table. This sample comprises about 160,000 clones, around four fifths of them detected only once. The top ten hold roughly 8% of the sample.

As regards this clone: Its specific antigen is unknown. Per-nucleotide qualities are absent, and no much larger clonotype sits a single base away.

Broad study findings and their caveats: The quantity of clinical and demographic metadata differed by source and by participant and was supplied without curation.

Sequenced material: PBMCs or T cells enriched from blood (not recorded which). The clonotype was recovered from a woman between 45 and 65 years old who had recovered from COVID-19. The chain was built from TRBV6-5 and TRBJ2-5; the D gene lacks a confident call. Here is the DNA: TGTGCCAGCAGTTACGGGCAGCCACAAGAGACCCAGTACTTC. The encoded protein is CASSYGQPQETQYF.